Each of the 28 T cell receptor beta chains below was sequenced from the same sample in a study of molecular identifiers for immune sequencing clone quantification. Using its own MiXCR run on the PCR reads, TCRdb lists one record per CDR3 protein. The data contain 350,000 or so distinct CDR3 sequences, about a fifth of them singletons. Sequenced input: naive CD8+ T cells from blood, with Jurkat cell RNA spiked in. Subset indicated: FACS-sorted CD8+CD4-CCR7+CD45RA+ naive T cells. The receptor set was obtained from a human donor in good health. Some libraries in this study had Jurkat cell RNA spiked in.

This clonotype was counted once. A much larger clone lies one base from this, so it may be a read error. CDR3 sequence reads: CASTWSMDYEQYF. The CDR3 DNA follows: TGTGCCAGCACCTGGAGTATGGACTACGAGCAGTACTTC. This chain links TRBV27 with TRBJ2-7; unclear D gene. CDR3 length: 13 amino acids. Trimming removed 7 bases at V and 3 bases at J, with 13 bases between. In germline, CDR1 is MNHEY, CDR2 SMNVEV (reference sequence).

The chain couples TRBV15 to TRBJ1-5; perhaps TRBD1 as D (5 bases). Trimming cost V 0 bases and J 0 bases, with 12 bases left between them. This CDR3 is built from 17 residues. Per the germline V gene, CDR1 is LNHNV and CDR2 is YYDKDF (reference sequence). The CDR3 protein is CATSRDRDQCSNQPQHF. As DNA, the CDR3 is TGTGCCACCAGCAGAGACCGGGACCAATGTAGCAATCAGCCCCAGCATTTT.

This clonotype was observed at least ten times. The CDR3: CSAAGTSGRAEQYF. DNA of the CDR3: TGCAGTGCTGCCGGGACTAGCGGGAGGGCCGAGCAGTACTTC. The chain uses TRBV20-1 and TRBJ2-7; 16 bases map to TRBD2. In germline, CDR1 is DFQATT, CDR2 SNEGSKA (reference sequence). Unmatched junction bases numbered 4, after V lost 5 bases and J lost 6 bases. The CDR3 consists of 14 residues.

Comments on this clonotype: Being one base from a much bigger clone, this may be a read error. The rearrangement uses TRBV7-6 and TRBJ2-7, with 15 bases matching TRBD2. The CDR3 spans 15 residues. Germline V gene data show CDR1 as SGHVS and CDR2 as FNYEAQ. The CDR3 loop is CASSSGLAGGPEQHF. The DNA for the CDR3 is TGTGCCAGCAGCTCGGGACTAGCGGGAGGTCCCGAGCAGCACTTC. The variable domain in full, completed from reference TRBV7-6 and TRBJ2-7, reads GAGVSQSPRYKVTKRGQDVALRCDPISGHVSLYWYRQALGQGPEFLTYFNYEAQQDKSGLPNDRFSAERPEGSISTLTIQRTEQRDSAMYRCASSSGLAGGPEQHFGPGTRLTVT.

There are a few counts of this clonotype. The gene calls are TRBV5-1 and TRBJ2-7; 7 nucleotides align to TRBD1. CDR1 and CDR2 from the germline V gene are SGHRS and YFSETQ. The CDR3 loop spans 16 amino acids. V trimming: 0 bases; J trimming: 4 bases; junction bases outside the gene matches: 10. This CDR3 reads CASSLVDGTVMYEQYF. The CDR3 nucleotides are TGCGCCAGCAGCTTGGTGGATGGGACAGTAATGTACGAGCAGTACTTC.

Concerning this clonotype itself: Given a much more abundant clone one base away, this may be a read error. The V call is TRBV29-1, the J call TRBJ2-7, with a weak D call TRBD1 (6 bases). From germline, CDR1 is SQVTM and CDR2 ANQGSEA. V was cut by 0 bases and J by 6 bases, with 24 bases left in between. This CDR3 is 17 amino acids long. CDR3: CSVEDPLGACASGEQYF. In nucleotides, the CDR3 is TGCAGCGTTGAAGATCCGTTGGGGGCCTGTGCCTCTGGCGAGCAGTACTTC.

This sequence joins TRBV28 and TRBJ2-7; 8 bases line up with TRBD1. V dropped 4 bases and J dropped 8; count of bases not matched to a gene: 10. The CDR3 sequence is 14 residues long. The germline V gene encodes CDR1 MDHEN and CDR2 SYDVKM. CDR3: CASSSLYDRGKQYF. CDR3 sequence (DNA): TGTGCCAGCAGTTCCCTTTATGACAGGGGAAAGCAGTACTTC.

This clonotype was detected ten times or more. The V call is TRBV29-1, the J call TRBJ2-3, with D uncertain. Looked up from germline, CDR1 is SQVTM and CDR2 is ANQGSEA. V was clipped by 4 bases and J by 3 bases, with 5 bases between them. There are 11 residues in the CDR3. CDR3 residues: CSVVETDTQYF. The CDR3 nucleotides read TGCAGCGTTGTGGAAACAGATACGCAGTATTTT.

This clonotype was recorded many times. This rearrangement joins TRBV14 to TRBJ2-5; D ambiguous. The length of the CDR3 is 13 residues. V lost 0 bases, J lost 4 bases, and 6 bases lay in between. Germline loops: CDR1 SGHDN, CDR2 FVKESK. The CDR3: CASSQENTETQYF. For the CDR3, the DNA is TGTGCCAGCAGCCAAGAAAATACAGAGACCCAGTACTTC. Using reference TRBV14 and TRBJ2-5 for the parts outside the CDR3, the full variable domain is EAGVTQFPSHSVIEKGQTVTLRCDPISGHDNLYWYRRVMGKEIKFLLHFVKESKQDESGMPNNRFLAERTGGTYSTLKVQPAELEDSGVYFCASSQENTETQYFGPGTRLLVL.

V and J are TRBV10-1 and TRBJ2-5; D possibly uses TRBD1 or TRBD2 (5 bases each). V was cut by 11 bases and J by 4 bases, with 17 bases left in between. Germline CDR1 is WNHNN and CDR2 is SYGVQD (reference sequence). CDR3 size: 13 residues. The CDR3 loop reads CALRCEGLETQYF. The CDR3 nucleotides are TGCGCCCTCAGGTGTGAGGGGTTAGAGACCCAGTACTTC.

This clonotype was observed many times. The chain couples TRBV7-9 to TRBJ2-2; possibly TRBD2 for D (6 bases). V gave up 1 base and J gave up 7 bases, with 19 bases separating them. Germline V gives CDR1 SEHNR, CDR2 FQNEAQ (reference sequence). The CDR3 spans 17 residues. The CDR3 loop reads CASSLGAPGVTDGELFF. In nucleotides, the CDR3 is TGTGCCAGCAGCTTAGGTGCTCCGGGGGTGACGGACGGGGAGCTGTTTTTT.

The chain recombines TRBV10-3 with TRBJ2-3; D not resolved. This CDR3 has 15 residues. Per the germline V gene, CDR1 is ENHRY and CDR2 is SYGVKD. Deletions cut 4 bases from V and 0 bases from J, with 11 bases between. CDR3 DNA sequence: TGTGCCATCAGTGGGTTTGGGCTAAGCACAGATACGCAGTATTTT. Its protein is CAISGFGLSTDTQYF.

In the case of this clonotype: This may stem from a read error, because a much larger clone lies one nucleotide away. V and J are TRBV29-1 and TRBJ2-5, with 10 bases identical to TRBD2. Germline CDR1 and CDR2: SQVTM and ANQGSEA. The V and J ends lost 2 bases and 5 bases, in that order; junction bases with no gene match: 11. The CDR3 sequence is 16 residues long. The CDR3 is CSVELEREGLRETQYF. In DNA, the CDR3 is TGCAGCGTTGAATTGGAGCGGGAGGGCCTCCGGGAGACCCAGTACTTC. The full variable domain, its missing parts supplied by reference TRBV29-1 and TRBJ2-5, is SAVISQKPSRDICQRGTSLTIQCQVDSQVTMMFWYRQQPGQSLTLIATANQGSEATYESGFVIDKFPISRPNLTFSTLTVSNMSPEDSSIYLCSVELEREGLRETQYFGPGTRLLVL.

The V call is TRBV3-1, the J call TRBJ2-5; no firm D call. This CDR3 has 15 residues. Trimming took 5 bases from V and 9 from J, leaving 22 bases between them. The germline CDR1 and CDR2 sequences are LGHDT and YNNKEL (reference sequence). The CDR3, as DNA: TGTGCCAGCAGCTATGTCCTAGGGCCGCGAGTATCCCAGTACTTC. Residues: CASSYVLGPRVSQYF.

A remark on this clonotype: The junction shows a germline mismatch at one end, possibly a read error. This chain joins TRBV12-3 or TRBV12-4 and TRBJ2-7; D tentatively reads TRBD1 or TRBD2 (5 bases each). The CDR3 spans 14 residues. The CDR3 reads CASSPGDRSYERYF. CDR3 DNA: TGTGCCAGCAGTCCCGGGGACCGGTCCTACGAGCGGTACTTC.

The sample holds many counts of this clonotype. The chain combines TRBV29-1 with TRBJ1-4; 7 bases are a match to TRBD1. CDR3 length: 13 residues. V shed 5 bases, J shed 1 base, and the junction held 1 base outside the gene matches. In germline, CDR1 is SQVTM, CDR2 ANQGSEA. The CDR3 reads CSVRQGTNEKLFF. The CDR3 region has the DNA TGCAGCGTTCGACAGGGAACTAATGAAAAACTGTTTTTT. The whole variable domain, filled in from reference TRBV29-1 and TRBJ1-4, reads SAVISQKPSRDICQRGTSLTIQCQVDSQVTMMFWYRQQPGQSLTLIATANQGSEATYESGFVIDKFPISRPNLTFSTLTVSNMSPEDSSIYLCSVRQGTNEKLFFGSGTQLSVL.

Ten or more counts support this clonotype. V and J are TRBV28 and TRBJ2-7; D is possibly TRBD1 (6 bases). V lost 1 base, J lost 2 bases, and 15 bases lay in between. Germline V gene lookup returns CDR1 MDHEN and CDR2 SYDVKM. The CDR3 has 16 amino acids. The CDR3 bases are TGTGCCAGCAGTTTATCCCGGGACACCTTAACCTACGAGCAGTACTTC. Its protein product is CASSLSRDTLTYEQYF. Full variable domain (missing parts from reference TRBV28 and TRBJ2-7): DVKVTQSSRYLVKRTGEKVFLECVQDMDHENMFWYRQDPGLGLRLIYFSYDVKMKEKGDIPEGYSVSREKKERFSLILESASTNQTSMYLCASSLSRDTLTYEQYFGPGTRLTVT.

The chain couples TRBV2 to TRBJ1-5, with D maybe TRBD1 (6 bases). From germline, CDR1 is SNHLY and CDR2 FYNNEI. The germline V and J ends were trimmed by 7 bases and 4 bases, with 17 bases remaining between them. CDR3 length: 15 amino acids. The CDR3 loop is CASTKGGRVNQPQHF. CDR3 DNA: TGTGCCAGCACCAAGGGGGGCAGGGTGAATCAGCCCCAGCATTTT.

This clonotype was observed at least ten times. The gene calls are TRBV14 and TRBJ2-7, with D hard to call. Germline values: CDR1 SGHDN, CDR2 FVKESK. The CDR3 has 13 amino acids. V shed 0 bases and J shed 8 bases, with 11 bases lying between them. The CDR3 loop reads CASSQEPELKQYF. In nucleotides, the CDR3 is TGTGCCAGCAGCCAAGAACCGGAACTGAAGCAGTACTTC.

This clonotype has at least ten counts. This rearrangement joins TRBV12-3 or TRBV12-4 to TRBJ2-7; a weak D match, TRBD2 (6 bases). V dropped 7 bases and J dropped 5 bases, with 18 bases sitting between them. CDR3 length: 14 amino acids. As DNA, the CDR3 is TGTGCCAGCACCCCGGGGAGCGGGTGGAACGAGCAGTACTTC. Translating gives CASTPGSGWNEQYF.

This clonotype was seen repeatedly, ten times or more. The CDR3 DNA sequence: TGTGCCACCAGTGATGGGACAGGGGTCACTGAAGCTTTCTTT. As protein: CATSDGTGVTEAFF. The J gene is TRBJ1-1, the V gene TRBV24-1, with 10 bases fitting TRBD1. The CDR3 covers 14 residues. CDR1 and CDR2 from the germline V gene are KGHDR and SFDVKD. Germline trimming cut 3 bases from V and 4 bases from J; bases unmatched to any gene: 1.

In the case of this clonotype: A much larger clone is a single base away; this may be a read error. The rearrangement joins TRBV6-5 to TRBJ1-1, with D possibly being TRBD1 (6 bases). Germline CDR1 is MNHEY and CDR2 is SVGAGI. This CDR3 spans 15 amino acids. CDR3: CAISYQGTAPTGAFF. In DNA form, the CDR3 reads TGTGCCATCAGTTATCAGGGGACGGCTCCGACTGGCGCTTTCTTT.

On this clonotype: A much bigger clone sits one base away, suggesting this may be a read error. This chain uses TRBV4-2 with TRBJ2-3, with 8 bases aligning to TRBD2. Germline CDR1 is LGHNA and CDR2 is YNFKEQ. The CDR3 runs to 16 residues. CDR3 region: CAGSQGTTSGTDTQYF. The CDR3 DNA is TGTGCCGGCAGCCAAGGAACTACTAGCGGAACAGATACGCAGTATTTT.

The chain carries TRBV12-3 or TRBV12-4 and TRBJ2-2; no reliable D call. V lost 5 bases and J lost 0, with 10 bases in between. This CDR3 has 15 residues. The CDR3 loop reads CASSPPDPNTGELFF. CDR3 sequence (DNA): TGTGCCAGCAGTCCCCCGGACCCGAACACCGGGGAGCTGTTTTTT.

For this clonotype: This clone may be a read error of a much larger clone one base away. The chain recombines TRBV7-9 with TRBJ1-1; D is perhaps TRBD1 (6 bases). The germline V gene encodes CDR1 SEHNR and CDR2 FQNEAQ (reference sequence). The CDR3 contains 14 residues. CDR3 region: CAGSFLSGDAEAFF. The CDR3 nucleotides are TGTGCCGGCAGCTTTTTGTCAGGGGACGCTGAAGCTTTCTTT.

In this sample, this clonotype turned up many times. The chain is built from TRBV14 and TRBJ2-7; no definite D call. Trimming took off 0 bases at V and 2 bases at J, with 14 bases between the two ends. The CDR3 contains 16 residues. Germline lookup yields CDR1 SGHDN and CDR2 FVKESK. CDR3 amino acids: CASSQEPADPTYEQYF. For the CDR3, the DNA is TGTGCCAGCAGCCAAGAGCCTGCCGACCCGACCTACGAGCAGTACTTC.

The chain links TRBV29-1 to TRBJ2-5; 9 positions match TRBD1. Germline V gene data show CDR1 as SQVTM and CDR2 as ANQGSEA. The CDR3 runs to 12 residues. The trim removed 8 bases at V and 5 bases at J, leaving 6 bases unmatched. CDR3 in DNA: TGCAGCTCCTGGGACAGGGAGGAGACCCAGTACTTC. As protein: CSSWDREETQYF.

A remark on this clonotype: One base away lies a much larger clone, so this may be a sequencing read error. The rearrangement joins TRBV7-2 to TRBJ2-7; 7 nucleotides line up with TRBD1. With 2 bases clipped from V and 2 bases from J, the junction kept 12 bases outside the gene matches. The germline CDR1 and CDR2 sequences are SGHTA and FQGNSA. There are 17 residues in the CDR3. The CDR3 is CTSSLYFGQAIPYEQYF. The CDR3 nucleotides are TGTACCAGCAGCTTATATTTTGGACAGGCGATCCCCTACGAGCAGTACTTC.